This T cell receptor beta chain is from a study of control samples from healthy donors and cancer patients. J was trimmed by 4 bases and V by 0 bases; bases with no gene match: 9. Germline V lookup: CDR1 SNHLY, CDR2 FYNNEI. The CDR3 consists of 17 residues. Only in-frame clones appear in the TCRdb table, and some are missing; sequencing was by immunoSEQ multiplex PCR. Of 100,000 or so clones listed, approximately 90% were seen once; the top ten hold 0.95% to 1.5%. This sequence originates from a woman aged 50 to 60 in good health. The chain employs TRBV2 and TRBJ1-5, with TRBD1 matching 7 bases. The sequencing input was blood. CDR3 nucleotides: TGTGCCAGCAGTGAAGCGCATCTGCCAGGGGGGAATCAGCCCCAGCATTTT. As protein: CASSEAHLPGGNQPQHF.